Shown below are 19 T cell receptor beta chains from a single sample sequenced in a study of blood T cell repertoires in COVID-19. Generated by immunoSEQ multiplex PCR, the TCRdb table keeps only in-frame clones and is missing some. The data contain 90,000 to 150,000 clones, about 80% of them singletons. Input material: peripheral blood. The receptors shown here come from a woman of 80 years or more with acute or convalescent COVID-19.

The chain combines TRBV12-3 or TRBV12-4 with TRBJ2-1; no reliable D call. The CDR3 is 11 residues long. V lost 6 bases and J lost 10, with 10 bases in between. CDR3 coding DNA: TGTGCCAGCAGATTATTCATGGAGCAGTTCTTC. Protein sequence: CASRLFMEQFF.

The V call is TRBV7-2, the J call TRBJ1-5, with D perhaps TRBD1 (6 bases). V was cut by 1 base and J by 7 bases, with 14 bases left in between. Germline CDR1 is SGHTA and CDR2 is FQGNSA. This CDR3 comprises 15 residues. CDR3 in DNA: TGTGCCAGCAGCTTAGAGGGGGGGCGCGAGCAGCCCCAGCATTTT. It yields the protein CASSLEGGREQPQHF.

This chain joins TRBV4-2 and TRBJ2-1; 7 bases map to TRBD2. Germline trimming cut 2 bases from V and 4 bases from J; bases unmatched to any gene: 8. CDR1 and CDR2 (germline): LGHNA, YNFKEQ. This CDR3 has 16 amino acids. The CDR3 bases are TGTGCCAGCAGCCAACCCGGCGGGAGCGGTTACAATGAGCAGTTCTTC. The encoded protein is CASSQPGGSGYNEQFF.

This CDR3 is CATKSGQGYEKLFF. The CDR3 DNA reads as TGTGCCACCAAATCTGGACAGGGCTATGAAAAACTGTTTTTT. This chain joins TRBV24-1 and TRBJ1-4; 8 bases fit TRBD1. V shed 8 bases, J shed 6 bases, and the junction held 7 bases outside the gene matches. The CDR3 runs to 14 residues. Looked up from germline, CDR1 is KGHDR and CDR2 is SFDVKD.

This clone was observed a few times. The V gene is TRBV27, the J gene TRBJ2-1, with D possibly being TRBD2 (6 bases). V lost 6 bases, J lost 0 bases, and 15 bases lay in between. Per the germline V gene, CDR1 is MNHEY and CDR2 is SMNVEV (reference sequence). This CDR3 has 16 amino acids. This chain's CDR3 is CASRSSGLSSYNEQFF. DNA of the CDR3: TGTGCCAGCAGATCGAGCGGGCTAAGCTCCTACAATGAGCAGTTCTTC.

V is TRBV5-8 and J is TRBJ2-3, with TRBD2 identical over 8 bases. Germline V gives CDR1 SGHTS, CDR2 YDEGEE. The V and J ends lost 10 bases and 1 base, in that order; junction bases with no gene match: 8. The CDR3 has 14 amino acids. The CDR3 reads CAGSRAGGTDTQYF. CDR3 sequence (DNA): TGTGCCGGAAGCCGAGCGGGAGGCACAGATACGCAGTATTTT.

The V gene is TRBV10-3, the J gene TRBJ1-4; 7 bases match TRBD1. Trimming took 4 bases from V and 5 from J; bases not matched to a gene: 7. In germline, CDR1 is ENHRY, CDR2 SYGVKD. This CDR3 comprises 15 residues. The CDR3 DNA is TGTGCCATCAGTGGGGACAGCGGCCTAAATGAAAAACTGTTTTTT. The encoded protein is CAISGDSGLNEKLFF.

About this clone itself: An end of the junction does not agree with germline; a read error may underlie this. V gene TRBV12-5 combines with J gene TRBJ1-1, with a possible D match to TRBD1 (5 bases). CDR3 length: 12 amino acids. Germline lookup yields CDR1 LGHNT and CDR2 FRNRAP. The chain's CDR3 is CASGLNGGLEIF. DNA of the CDR3: TGTGCTAGTGGTTTGAATGGGGGGTTGGAGATTTTT. Full variable domain (remainder filled in from reference TRBV12-5 and TRBJ1-1): DARVTQTPRHKVTEMGQEVTMRCQPILGHNTVFWYRQTMMQGLELLAYFRNRAPLDDSGMPKDRFSAEMPDATLATLKIQPSEPRDSAVYFCASGLNGGLEIFGQGTRLTVV.

The chain has TRBV13 and TRBJ2-5, with 9 bases matching TRBD2. Per germline, CDR1 PRHDT and CDR2 FYEKMQ (reference sequence). V lost 4 bases and J lost 6; bases outside the gene matches: 9. The length of the CDR3 is 15 residues. As DNA, the CDR3 is TGTGCCAGCAGCTCCGGCGGGGGGGCCCTAAAGACCCAGTACTTC. As protein: CASSSGGGALKTQYF.

The V gene is TRBV2, the J gene TRBJ1-1; D is ambiguous. The V gene's germline CDR1 is SNHLY and CDR2 FYNNEI. The V end lost 8 bases, the J end lost 11 bases, and 21 bases lay between the germline ends. The CDR3 totals 13 residues. For the CDR3, the DNA is TGTGCCAGCTCAATAGAAGGTTCGCAGCGGGCTTTCTTT. Amino acid sequence: CASSIEGSQRAFF.

As DNA, the CDR3 is TGCGCCAGCAGCCAAGTGGTAGGGGGCACCTCCTATGGCTACACCTTC. It encodes CASSQVVGGTSYGYTF. The chain combines TRBV4-3 with TRBJ1-2, with 7 bases identical to TRBD1. Per the germline V gene, CDR1 is LGHNA and CDR2 is YSLEER. V lost 1 base to trimming and J lost 4 bases; unmatched junction nucleotides: 9. This CDR3 has 16 amino acids.

The J gene is TRBJ2-3, the V gene TRBV5-1, with 12 bases that match TRBD1. CDR1 is SGHRS, CDR2 YFSETQ, per germline. V dropped 2 bases and J dropped 6; count of bases not matched to a gene: 7. This CDR3 is 16 amino acids long. CDR3 sequence reads: CASSFSGTGGGDTQYF. The CDR3 nucleotides read TGCGCCAGCAGCTTTTCCGGGACAGGGGGCGGGGATACGCAGTATTTT.

The rearrangement joins TRBV13 to TRBJ2-7; 10 positions match TRBD2. Looked up from germline, CDR1 is PRHDT and CDR2 is FYEKMQ (reference sequence). This CDR3 spans 15 amino acids. With 5 bases clipped from V and 0 bases from J, the junction kept 4 bases outside the gene matches. CDR3 sequence: CASSRGLAASYEQYF. CDR3 sequence (DNA): TGTGCCAGCAGCCGCGGACTAGCGGCCTCCTACGAGCAGTACTTC.

The rearrangement uses TRBV7-8 and TRBJ2-7; the D gene is possibly TRBD1 (6 bases). CDR1 is SGHVS and CDR2 is FQNEAQ in the germline V gene. There are 14 residues in the CDR3. Trimming took off 1 base at V and 3 bases at J, with 10 bases between the two ends. The CDR3 reads CASSLEDRYYEQYF. The CDR3 DNA follows: TGTGCCAGCAGCTTAGAGGACAGATACTACGAGCAGTACTTC. Using reference TRBV7-8 and TRBJ2-7 for the parts outside the CDR3, the full variable domain is GAGVSQSPRYKVAKRGQDVALRCDPISGHVSLFWYQQALGQGPEFLTYFQNEAQLDKSGLPSDRFFAERPEGSVSTLKIQRTQQEDSAVYLCASSLEDRYYEQYFGPGTRLTVT.

This chain joins TRBV6-5 and TRBJ1-5; D ambiguous. V lost 2 bases and J 5 bases, leaving 10 bases between the germline ends. The CDR3 length is 14 residues. Germline V lookup: CDR1 MNHEY, CDR2 SVGAGI. CDR3 DNA: TGTGCCAGCAGTTACAGCGCCCGGGATCAGCCCCAGCATTTT. Amino acid sequence: CASSYSARDQPQHF.

The rearrangement joins TRBV19 to TRBJ2-2, with 7 bases aligning to TRBD2. V lost 6 bases to trimming and J lost 6 bases; unmatched junction nucleotides: 7. Per the germline V gene, CDR1 is LNHDA and CDR2 is SQIVND (reference sequence). The CDR3 runs 14 residues. Here the CDR3 reads CASSVREGPGELFF. In nucleotides, the CDR3 is TGTGCCAGTAGCGTGAGGGAGGGCCCCGGGGAGCTGTTTTTT.

This sequence joins TRBV30 and TRBJ1-5; TRBD1 matches 7 bases. The J segment lost 2 bases and the V segment lost 0 bases, leaving 4 bases of the junction unmatched. This CDR3 contains 15 residues. In germline, CDR1 is GTSNPN, CDR2 SVGIG (reference sequence). CDR3 bases: TGTGCCTGGAGTGTTGACAGGGTGGGCAATCAGCCCCAGCATTTT. It translates to CAWSVDRVGNQPQHF. Together with reference TRBV30 and TRBJ1-5, the CDR3 gives the full variable domain: SQTIHQWPATLVQPVGSPLSLECTVEGTSNPNLYWYRQAAGRGLQLLFYSVGIGQISSEVPQNLSASRPQDRQFILSSKKLLLSDSGFYLCAWSVDRVGNQPQHFGDGTRLSIL.

The gene calls are TRBV9 and TRBJ2-3, with a weak D call TRBD2 (5 bases). The CDR3 is 16 residues long. The germline CDR1 and CDR2 sequences are SGDLS and YYNGEE. The V end was cut by 0 bases, the J end by 0 bases, with 11 bases between. CDR3 sequence reads: CASSVATSKSTDTQYF. CDR3 bases: TGTGCCAGCAGCGTAGCTACTAGTAAAAGCACAGATACGCAGTATTTT.

The chain carries TRBV29-1 and TRBJ1-1; no definite D call. Germline CDR1 reads SQVTM; CDR2 reads ANQGSEA. V lost 3 bases, J lost 8 bases, and 7 bases lay in between. CDR3 length: 10 amino acids. This CDR3 is CSVEAGEAFF. CDR3 nucleotide sequence: TGCAGCGTTGAGGCGGGGGAAGCTTTCTTT.